This T cell receptor (beta chain) was observed in a study of cytomegalovirus exposure and HLA in healthy donors (dated by TCRdb to 2016 to 2017). For context, the study as a whole: An earlier analysis of approximately 600 of the donors reported more than 250 Gb of sequence data and approximately 110 million unique TCR beta sequences from some 180 million T cells. About 280 gigabases of sequencing data and around 85 million unique TCR sequences made up an early release that covered about 640 HLA-typed donors. The genetic ancestry cluster associated with self-reported Caucasian donors included roughly 84% of the roughly 400 genotyped donors. The aim of the study was to test whether cataloging public T cell receptors could identify signatures of past pathogen exposure. The study profiled the T cell repertoires of about 640 subjects by immunosequencing and related them to cytomegalovirus serostatus. In addition to the first cohort of approximately 650 subjects, a separate validation cohort of under 150 different subjects was used. The study combined high-throughput TCR immunosequencing, statistical association of individual TCRs with disease status, and machine learning to predict cytomegalovirus infection status. A later analysis re-examined previously published TCR beta repertoires from just over 650 donors and added high-resolution HLA genotyping to investigate patterns of TCR occurrence. In the later analysis, no new phenotypic data were used to find candidate immune exposures; instead, reliance was placed on TCR beta sequences and their occurrence across donors. To decide whether each TCR beta V gene segment behaved as functional or pseudogenic, an earlier analysis of over 500 of the donors relied on high-throughput TCR beta sequencing. Donor age, sex, ethnicity and CMV serostatus were compiled alongside the repertoire data. In a later genetic analysis, genome-wide SNP genotypes for about three fifths of the 666 donors were used, and that subset was treated as a discovery cohort. All discovery cohort repertoires had been generated on a single sequencing platform. Class I and class II HLA loci were covered by the typing at four-digit resolution. The number of typed donors differed by locus: about 629-630 for A, B, C, DRB1 and DQB1; roughly 510 for DQA1; about 600 for DPA1; and roughly 490 for DPB1. Five DR-DQ haplotypes were handled as single units for association and clustering because linkage in the cohort was strong. Among around 400 genotyped donors of the cohort, an average of approximately 240,000 unique TCR beta nucleotide sequences was sequenced per donor, of which about 19% were non-productive. The research as a whole found: In a later analysis, most CMV-associated TCR beta chains were found to appear HLA-restricted, with HLA associations seemingly driven largely by CMV exposure. Only TCR beta chains were sequenced in this cohort, and the absence of alpha or paired-chain data limited detectable features. In vitro tests confirmed that a few of the cytomegalovirus-associated TCR beta chains recognize cytomegalovirus antigens. Most TCR sequences were seen in very few donors, while some public TCRs were found in many individuals. Because the 87-base-pair reads could not distinguish some IMGT-functional V segments, including TRBV6-2 and TRBV6-3, those segments were excluded. The classifier was reported to diagnose cytomegalovirus status with high specificity and sensitivity in both the original and validation cohorts. At a false discovery rate of 0.05, a later analysis linked 16,000 or so TCR beta sequences to specific HLA alleles. In a later analysis, several top co-occurrence clusters were reported to appear linked to parvovirus B19, influenza, CMV and Epstein-Barr virus. A further reported finding was that TCR beta sequences accurately predicted the HLA-A and HLA-B alleles for most subjects in the first cohort. About 17 rarely observed V segments, including chromosome 9 orphons, were excluded from the earlier analysis of approximately 500 of the donors because counts were too low. A group of highly shared sequence variants was considered likely to be a technical artifact of the sequencing pipeline. Assigning TCR associations to individual alleles was difficult when HLA alleles, especially DR and DQ, strongly co-occurred. The study listed 164 TCR beta chains as associated with cytomegalovirus. An association between a missense DCLRE1C variant and V-gene and J-gene trimming of TCR beta chains was found in a later genetic analysis and replicated in an independent cohort. Because HLA typing was missing for some donors at each locus, association tests included only the typed subset. In an earlier analysis of approximately 590 of the donors, most TCR beta V segments appeared in productive rearrangements about 87% or about 30% of the time, broadly matching IMGT annotations. According to a later analysis, TCR association rates differed among HLA loci, with DRB1 alleles showing the most associated TCRs and HLA-C alleles showing the fewest. Immune exposure information for the cohort was limited to CMV serostatus. It was suggested by the authors that the approach could potentially be generalized to other disease states and immunological phenotypes. In a later analysis, HLA-associated TCR beta chains showed more clonal expansion and lower generation probabilities than non-associated chains that were equally common. Correlated functional status among segregating V segments might reflect linkage disequilibrium, but an unknown experimental factor could not be ruled out. Compared with the approximately 700-donor mean, donors in an Asian-associated ancestry cluster had fewer N-insertions in productive TCRs, according to a later genetic analysis. Sequencing depth was assumed to be roughly uniform across donors in the presence/absence analyses, though that assumption may not hold.

Looking up the germline V gene yields CDR1 SGDLS and CDR2 YYNGEE. The CDR3 runs 13 residues from the cysteine to the phenylalanine. The retained sequence is limited to the CDR3, 39 bases, with the frame set at the first base. The junction shows trimming of 4 bases on V and 4 bases on J, and the gene matches do not reach 4 bases of it. Details on this clone: Its antigen is unknown. Nothing much larger sits one base from this clone, and base qualities are not available.

The cohort consisted of 666 healthy bone marrow donors. At the time of sampling, all cohort members were nominally healthy, though unrecorded immune exposures were likely present. The donor tested CMV seronegative and was one of the 352 seronegative cohort members. A peripheral blood sample was provided by each donor, and peripheral blood mononuclear cells were used for TCR beta sequencing. The Qiagen DNeasy Blood Extraction Kit was used to extract genomic DNA from the blood cell samples. Library preparation was by the immunoSEQ multiplex PCR assay. The multiplex PCR relied on a mix of 60 forward primers for TCR Vbeta segments and 13 reverse primers for TCR Jbeta segments. Amplification of the CDR3 region of rearranged TCR beta genes was performed with a multiplex PCR assay on genomic DNA. Amplified TCR beta libraries were sequenced as 87-base-pair reads on the Illumina HiSeq System. From the authors' description of their analysis: A later analysis counted about 80 million unique TCR beta chains across the 500 to 850 repertoires, and 10 million to 11 million of these chains were shared by at least two donors. To remove PCR and sequencing errors, raw reads were error-corrected and collapsed into unique sequences using a nearest-neighbor algorithm that merged closely related sequences. Alignment of CDR3 sequences to IMGT reference sequences was used to assign V, D and J gene segments. Each retained sequence needed at least a six-nucleotide match to both a V gene segment and a J gene segment. A rearrangement counted as productive if the CDR3 had no stop codons and remained in frame with V and J, and every other rearrangement counted as non-productive. Following IMGT convention, CDR3 was defined as the stretch from the second conserved V-encoded cysteine up to the conserved J-encoded phenylalanine. In an earlier analysis of around 640 of the donors, sequences lacking an unambiguous match to a single V gene segment were excluded. In an earlier analysis of approximately 550 of the donors, V segments were called functional above 56.7% productive rearrangements and were called segregating when the between-donor standard deviation exceeded 5%. A statistical classification framework was built for diagnosing cytomegalovirus status from the catalog of TCR beta chain sequences. In a later analysis, TCR nucleotide sequences were compared against IMGT/GENE-DB human TR gene sequences so that V and J genes could be assigned. Using the TCRdist pipeline, a later analysis assigned CDR3 sequences along with most-parsimonious VDJ recombination scenarios. In a later analysis, each TCR beta chain was defined by its CDR3 amino acid sequence together with its V-gene family, and reads without a unique V-gene family were excluded. In a later analysis, approximately 590 highly shared, low-generation-probability nucleotide sequences were removed to address suspected cross-contamination and a sequencing artifact. For each public chain, a later analysis derived a clonal expansion index from normalized ranks of inferred template counts within each repertoire. Generation probabilities in a later analysis came from a VDJ recombination model fitted to out-of-frame rearrangements, and those results were checked against IGoR. Hypergeometric tests were used in a later analysis to score TCR-TCR, TCR-HLA and TCR-CMV co-occurrence, with a repertoire-size bias correction applied to the TCR pairs. In a later analysis, false discovery rates were estimated by permuting HLA or CMV assignments 20 times. In a later analysis, co-occurring TCRs were grouped using DBSCAN, with TCRdist sequence similarity added in when clustering inside HLA-allele-positive subsets. For co-occurrence clustering, repertoires with fewer than 30,000 or more than 120,000 public chains were excluded, along with a handful of repertoires with anomalous nucleotide sharing. As stored in TCRdb, this immuneACCESS dataset retains in-frame rearrangements with V and J assigned. A fraction of the clones does not appear; measured against another copy, unresolved V genes explain less than half of the discrepancy, and the remainder lacks a known reason. V, J and clone size are taken as reported in that table, and D and trimming were inferred from the DNA itself. This sample holds 110,000 or so clones; approximately 14% were observed only once. The ten largest account for roughly 0.8% of the sample.

The sample comprised PBMCs. The clonotype was recovered from a female donor in good health and CMV-seronegative. Recombination connected TRBV9 to TRBJ1-2; TRBD1 lines up with 7 middle nucleotides. The DNA sequence follows: TGTGCCAGCAGCTCAGGGGACAGCTATGGCTACACCTTC. It codes for CASSSGDSYGYTF.